These T cell receptor beta chains were read from a single sample in a study of T cells in Graves' hyperthyroidism and ophthalmopathy. TCRdb used MiXCR to reprocess the multiplex PCR reads, holding one entry per CDR3 protein. Among hundreds of thousands of distinct CDR3 sequences, about 45% were seen once, and the ten largest hold about 7.9%. Sequenced input: peripheral blood or thyroid tissue (not recorded which). Source of these receptors: a woman aged 18-30 years with Graves' hyperthyroidism. The CDR3 runs from the conserved cysteine through the conserved F or W. A D gene is named only where the DNA matches it firmly. Clone size is not always given. Where it is, it says once, few, many or a class for expanded clones.

clone size,CDR3 length,V gene,D gene,J gene,CDR3 protein,CDR3 DNA
many,13,TRBV29-1,TRBD1,TRBJ2-5,CSVESTGQETQYF,TGCAGCGTTGAGTCGACAGGGCAAGAGACCCAGTACTTC
many,14,TRBV19,TRBD2,TRBJ2-7,CASSRGLAKDEQYF,TGTGCCAGTAGTAGGGGACTAGCGAAGGACGAGCAGTACTTC
few,13,TRBV19,.,TRBJ1-3,CASSIGTSGTIYF,TGTGCCAGTAGTATCGGGACATCGGGCACCATATATTTT
.,13,TRBV29-1,.,TRBJ2-2,CSSRAGNTGELFF,TGCAGCTCCCGGGCAGGGAACACCGGGGAGCTGTTTTTT
.,14,TRBV7-9,.,TRBJ2-7,CASSPRVGSYEQYF,TGTGCCAGCAGCCCCAGGGTGGGGTCCTACGAGCAGTACTTC
few,15,TRBV7-9,TRBD1,TRBJ2-7,CASSLPGQGSYEQYF,TGTGCCAGCAGCTTACCGGGACAGGGGTCCTACGAGCAGTACTTC
.,15,TRBV5-4,.,TRBJ2-7,CASSLAPGFRYEQYF,TGTGCCAGCAGCTTGGCCCCCGGGTTCAGGTACGAGCAGTACTTC
.,15,TRBV11-2,.,TRBJ1-5,CASSIDRVLNQPQHF,TGTGCCAGTAGTATAGACCGGGTGTTGAATCAGCCCCAGCATTTT
few,15,TRBV11-2,TRBD2,TRBJ2-5,CASSQGTSGRGEQYF,TGTGCCAGCAGCCAAGGGACTAGCGGGAGAGGGGAGCAGTACTTC
.,14,TRBV12-3/TRBV12-4,.,TRBJ2-5,CASSRSDGQETQYF,TGTGCCAGCAGTCGCTCGGATGGGCAAGAGACCCAGTACTTC
.,11,TRBV7-9,.,TRBJ2-3,CASSPMDTQYF,TGTGCCAGCAGCCCCATGGACACGCAGTATTTT